Included here is one T cell receptor (beta chain) sequence, with context. The CDR3 has 17 residues. The ends lost 5 bases at V and 4 bases at J; junction bases unmatched: 12. Germline-derived CDR1 and CDR2 are SGHVS and FQNEAQ. Sequencing was performed with immunoSEQ multiplex PCR; in TCRdb, only in-frame clones are kept and a portion is missing. The sample has 210,000 or so clones; more than 75% are singletons. The data are from a study of blood T cell repertoires in COVID-19. Study details: Some COVID-19 samples were acute and others convalescent; all came from the United States, Italy and Spain. PBMCs, B-cell-depleted T cells, or T cells provided the cDNA or gDNA that made up the material.

This receptor was taken from a woman aged 35 to 49 with acute COVID-19. The sequencing input was PBMCs or T cells enriched from blood (not recorded which). The chain is built from TRBV7-8 and TRBJ1-1; TRBD1 matches at 11 bases. CDR3 loop: CASSTNRDRGFLTEAFF. Here the CDR3 DNA reads TGTGCCAGCAGCACAAACCGGGACAGGGGGTTTCTCACTGAAGCTTTCTTT.